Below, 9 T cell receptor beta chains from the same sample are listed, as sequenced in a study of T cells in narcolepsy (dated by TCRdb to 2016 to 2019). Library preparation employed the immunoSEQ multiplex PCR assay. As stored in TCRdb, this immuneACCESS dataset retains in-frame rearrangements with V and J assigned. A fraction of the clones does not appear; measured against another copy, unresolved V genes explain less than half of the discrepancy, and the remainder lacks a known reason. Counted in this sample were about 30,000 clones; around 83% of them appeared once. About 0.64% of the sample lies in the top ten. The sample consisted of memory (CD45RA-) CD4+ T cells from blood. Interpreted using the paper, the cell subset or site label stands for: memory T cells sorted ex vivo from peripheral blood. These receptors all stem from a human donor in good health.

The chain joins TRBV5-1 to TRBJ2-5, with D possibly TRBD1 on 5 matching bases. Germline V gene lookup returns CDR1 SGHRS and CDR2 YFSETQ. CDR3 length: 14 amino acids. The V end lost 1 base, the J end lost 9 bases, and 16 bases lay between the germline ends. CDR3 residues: CASSLYGQGSPQYF. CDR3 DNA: TGCGCCAGCAGCTTGTATGGCCAGGGTAGTCCCCAGTACTTC.

The chain's CDR3 is CSVEDRTGGATDTQYF. Written as DNA, the CDR3 is TGCAGCGTTGAAGATAGGACAGGGGGCGCGACAGATACGCAGTATTTT. This rearrangement joins TRBV29-1 to TRBJ2-3; 11 nucleotides agree with TRBD1. The trim removed 0 bases at V and 3 bases at J, leaving 5 bases unmatched. The CDR3 is 16 residues long. Germline V CDR1 and CDR2: SQVTM, ANQGSEA.

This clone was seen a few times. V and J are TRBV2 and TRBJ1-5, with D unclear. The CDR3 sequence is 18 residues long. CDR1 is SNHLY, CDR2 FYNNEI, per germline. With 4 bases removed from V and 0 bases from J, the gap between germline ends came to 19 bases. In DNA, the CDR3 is TGTGCCAGCAGTGTGGTGGGCGGCACCCGTTATAGCAATCAGCCCCAGCATTTT. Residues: CASSVVGGTRYSNQPQHF.

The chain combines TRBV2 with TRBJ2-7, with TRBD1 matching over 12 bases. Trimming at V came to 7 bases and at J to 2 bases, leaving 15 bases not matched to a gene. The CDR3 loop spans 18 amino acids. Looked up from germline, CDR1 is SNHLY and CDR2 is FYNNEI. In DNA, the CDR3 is TGTGCCAGCACCGCGGGGACAGGGGGCCCGAGTGCCCCCTACGAGCAGTACTTC. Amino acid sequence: CASTAGTGGPSAPYEQYF.

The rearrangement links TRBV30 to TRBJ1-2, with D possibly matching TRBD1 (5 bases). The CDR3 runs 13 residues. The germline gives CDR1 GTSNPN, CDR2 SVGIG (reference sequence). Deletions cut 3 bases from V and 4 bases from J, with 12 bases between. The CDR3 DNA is TGTGCCTGGAGCCGGTCGACAGCCTATGGCTACACCTTC. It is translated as CAWSRSTAYGYTF.

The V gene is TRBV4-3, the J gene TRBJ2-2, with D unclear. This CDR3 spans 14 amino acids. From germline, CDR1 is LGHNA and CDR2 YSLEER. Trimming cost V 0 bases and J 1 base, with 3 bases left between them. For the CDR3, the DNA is TGCGCCAGCAGCCAAGACATGAACACCGGGGAGCTGTTTTTT. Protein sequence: CASSQDMNTGELFF.

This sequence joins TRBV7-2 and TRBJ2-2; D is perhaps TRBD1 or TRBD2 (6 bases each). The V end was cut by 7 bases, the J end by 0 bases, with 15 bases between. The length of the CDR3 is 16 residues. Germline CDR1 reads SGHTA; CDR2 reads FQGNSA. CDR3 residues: CASNPGGRTNTGELFF. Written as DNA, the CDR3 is TGTGCCAGCAACCCCGGGGGCAGAACGAACACCGGGGAGCTGTTTTTT.

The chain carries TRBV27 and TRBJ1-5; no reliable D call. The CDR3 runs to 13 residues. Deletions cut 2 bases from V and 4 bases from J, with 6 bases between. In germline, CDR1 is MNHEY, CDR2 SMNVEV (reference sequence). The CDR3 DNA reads TGTGCCAGCAGTTTAAATGGGAATCAGCCCCAGCATTTT. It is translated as CASSLNGNQPQHF.

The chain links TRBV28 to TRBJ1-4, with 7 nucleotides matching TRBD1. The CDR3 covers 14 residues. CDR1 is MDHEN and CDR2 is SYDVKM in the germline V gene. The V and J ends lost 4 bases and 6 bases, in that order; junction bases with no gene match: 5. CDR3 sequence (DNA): TGTGCCAGCAGTTATAGGGGGCGCGATGAAAAACTGTTTTTT. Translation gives CASSYRGRDEKLFF.